This TCR beta chain was documented in a study of cytomegalovirus exposure and HLA in healthy donors. 13 Jbeta primers and 60 Vbeta primers were used for the PCR. The repertoire was sequenced with immunoSEQ multiplex PCR; TCRdb's copy has only in-frame clones and lacks some. Here the sample spans approximately 90,000 clones, about 70% being singletons. Study results and caveats: Among immune exposure information, only CMV serostatus was available. Among donors in an Asian-associated ancestry cluster, a later analysis reportedly found fewer N-insertions than the roughly 650-donor mean. About 87% or about 30% of the time was how often most TCR beta V segments were productive, according to an earlier analysis.

As regards this clone: What it binds is not known.

The germline V and J ends were trimmed by 5 bases and 7 bases, with 12 bases remaining between them. In germline, CDR1 is SGHRS, CDR2 YFSETQ. The CDR3 loop spans 13 amino acids. Specimen: PBMCs. The gene calls are TRBV5-1 and TRBJ1-4, with D hard to call. This TCR was recovered from a man aged 35 to 55 in good health and CMV-seronegative. DNA of the CDR3: TGCGCCAGCAGGAGGGTGCCAGGTGAAAAACTGTTTTTT. Translated, it gives CASRRVPGEKLFF.